A single T cell receptor beta chain is shown here with its context. Only in-frame clones appear in the TCRdb table, and some are missing; sequencing was by immunoSEQ multiplex PCR. The repertoire consists of 65,000 to 80,000 clones, with approximately 94% occurring once and the leading ten covering about 2.1%. CDR3 length: 16 residues. The data were taken from a study of cytomegalovirus exposure and HLA in healthy donors. Study details: Later, an analysis reported that the roughly 120 validation repertoires had used the same platform as the roughly 720 first-cohort repertoires.

Sequencing was performed on PBMCs. The receptor comes from a young woman in good health and CMV-seropositive. This chain connects TRBV21-1 to TRBJ1-5; TRBD1, the table's D call, lacks a check against the DNA. TRBV21-1 represents a pseudogene. The CDR3 spells CASRDRVWESNQPQHF. In DNA, the CDR3 is TGTGCCAGCAGGGACAGGGTTTGGGAGAGCAATCAGCCCCAGCATTTT.